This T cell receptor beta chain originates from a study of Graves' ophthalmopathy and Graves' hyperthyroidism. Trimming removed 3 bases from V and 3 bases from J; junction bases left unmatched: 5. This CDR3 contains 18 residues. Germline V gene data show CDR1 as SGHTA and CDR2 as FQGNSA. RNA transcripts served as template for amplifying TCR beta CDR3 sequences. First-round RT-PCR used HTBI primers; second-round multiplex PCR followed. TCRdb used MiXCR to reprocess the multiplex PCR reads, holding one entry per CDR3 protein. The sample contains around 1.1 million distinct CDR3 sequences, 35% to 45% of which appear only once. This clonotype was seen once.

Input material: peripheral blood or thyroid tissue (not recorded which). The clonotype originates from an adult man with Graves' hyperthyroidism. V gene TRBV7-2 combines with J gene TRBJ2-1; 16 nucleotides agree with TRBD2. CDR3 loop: CASSFAGTSGGVYNEQFF. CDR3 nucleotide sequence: TGTGCCAGCAGCTTCGCGGGGACTAGCGGGGGGGTCTACAATGAGCAGTTCTTC.